Below are 22 T cell receptor beta chains sequenced from a single sample in a study of blood T cells in healthy people across ages. With a J-beta primer mix and a sample-barcoded 5' primer, a second PCR ran about 7 to 12 cycles. TCRdb re-derived calls from the 5' RACE reads in MiXCR, one entry per CDR3 protein. The data contain fewer than 1,200,000 distinct CDR3 sequences, about 25% of them singletons. Another study also made use of these data, one on T cells of mothers and their children.

The sequenced sample consisted of blood. These TCRs come from a girl aged 2-9 years in good health.

This clonotype was counted a few times. The CDR3 protein is CASSLRDYSYEQYF. The CDR3 DNA reads as TGTGCCAGCAGCCTCCGGGACTACTCCTACGAGCAGTACTTC. This rearrangement joins TRBV7-2 to TRBJ2-5, with 7 nucleotides matching TRBD2. The last part of the DNA fits TRBJ2-7 better; the J call may be wrong. The CDR3 spans 14 residues. CDR1 and CDR2 from the germline V gene are SGHTA and FQGNSA.

This clonotype was seen more than once but under ten times. The V gene is TRBV12-3 or TRBV12-4, the J gene TRBJ2-5; a weak D match, TRBD1 (7 bases). The J call may be in error: the DNA end matches TRBJ2-1 better. The CDR3 consists of 13 residues. This CDR3 is CASAQGGYNEQFF. The CDR3 coding sequence is TGTGCCAGCGCTCAGGGGGGCTACAATGAGCAGTTCTTC.

The DNA for the CDR3 is TGTGCCAGCCCCTCAGGGGCCTACAATGAGCAGTTCTTC. Residues: CASPSGAYNEQFF. The V and J genes are TRBV7-9 and TRBJ2-1; tentatively, D is TRBD1 (6 bases). Germline CDR1 SEHNR, CDR2 FQNEAQ (reference sequence). This CDR3 has 13 amino acids. Trimming shortened V by 8 bases and J by 2 bases, and 10 bases separated the two germline ends.

A few counts support this clonotype. One end of the junction does not line up with germline, which may come from a read error. The chain joins TRBV7-7 to TRBJ2-2, with D perhaps given as TRBD1 or TRBD2 (5 bases each). There are 15 residues in the CDR3. Germline CDR1 reads SSHAT; CDR2 reads FNYEAQ (reference sequence). CDR3 bases: TGTGCTAGCAGCTTAGCGTCTGGGGGTGCCGGGGAGCTGTTTTTT. Amino acids: CASSLASGGAGELFF. Full variable domain (missing parts from reference TRBV7-7 and TRBJ2-2): GAGVSQSPRYKVTKRGQDVTLRCDPISSHATLYWYQQALGQGPEFLTYFNYEAQPDKSGLPSDRFSAERPEGSISTLTIQRTEQRDSAMYRCASSLASGGAGELFFGEGSRLTVL.

This clonotype was counted only a few times. The gene calls are TRBV20-1 and TRBJ1-1; possible D gene TRBD1, 6 bases. V was cut by 3 bases and J by 11 bases, with 22 bases left in between. Germline V lookup: CDR1 DFQATT, CDR2 SNEGSKA (reference sequence). The CDR3 extends over 14 amino acids. For the CDR3, the DNA is TGCAGTGCTAGGAGCACAGACAGGTTTATGAATGCTTTCTTT. Translated: CSARSTDRFMNAFF.

The rearrangement uses TRBV5-1 and TRBJ2-6; D is ambiguous. V lost 0 bases, J lost 3 bases, and 10 bases lay in between. Germline CDR1 reads SGHRS; CDR2 reads YFSETQ. The CDR3 consists of 16 residues. CDR3 loop: CASSLATLVGANVLTF. For the CDR3, the DNA is TGCGCCAGCAGCTTGGCGACCCTAGTTGGGGCCAACGTCCTGACTTTC.

V is TRBV5-1 and J is TRBJ1-2, with D hard to call. Germline CDR1 is SGHRS and CDR2 is YFSETQ. The CDR3 sequence is 16 residues long. Trimming left V 2 bases short and J 4 bases short, with 18 bases between. Here the CDR3 DNA reads TGCGCCAGCAGCTTCCGACCTGACGGGCAAGGCTATGGCTACACCTTC. This gives the protein CASSFRPDGQGYGYTF. Together with reference TRBV5-1 and TRBJ1-2, the CDR3 gives the full variable domain: KAGVTQTPRYLIKTRGQQVTLSCSPISGHRSVSWYQQTPGQGLQFLFEYFSETQRNKGNFPGRFSGRQFSNSRSEMNVSTLELGDSALYLCASSFRPDGQGYGYTFGSGTRLTVV.

This rearrangement joins TRBV3-1 to TRBJ2-4, with D perhaps TRBD1 or TRBD2 (6 bases each). This CDR3 has 15 residues. Trimming cost V 0 bases and J 8 bases, with 14 bases left between them. The V gene's germline CDR1 is LGHDT and CDR2 YNNKEL (reference sequence). CDR3 in DNA: TGTGCCAGCAGCCAAGAGCTAGGGGGGCCGGACATTCAGTACTTC. Protein: CASSQELGGPDIQYF.

There are a few counts of this clonotype. The chain joins TRBV29-1 to TRBJ2-5, with D possibly being TRBD1 or TRBD2 (5 bases each). Germline assignment: CDR1 SQVTM and CDR2 ANQGSEA. The CDR3 loop spans 12 amino acids. Trimming shortened V by 0 bases and J by 7 bases, and 9 bases separated the two germline ends. The CDR3 DNA is TGCAGCGTTGAAGAACACGGGGCGACCCAGTACTTC. Amino acids: CSVEEHGATQYF.

The sample holds a few counts of this clonotype. The chain has TRBV9 and TRBJ2-5; the match to TRBD2 covers 7 bases. CDR1 and CDR2 (germline): SGDLS, YYNGEE. The length of the CDR3 is 14 residues. J was trimmed by 5 bases and V by 4 bases; bases with no gene match: 8. The CDR3 protein is CASSPPTSSETQYF. In DNA form, the CDR3 reads TGTGCCAGCAGCCCCCCGACTAGCAGCGAGACCCAGTACTTC.

In its sample, this clonotype was seen a few times. This chain links TRBV5-1 with TRBJ1-3; maybe TRBD1 (5 bases). Trimming took off 5 bases at V and 0 bases at J, with 12 bases between the two ends. The germline V gene has CDR1 SGHRS and CDR2 YFSETQ. The CDR3 spans 15 residues. The CDR3 bases are TGCGCCAGCAGGATCACTGACAGCTCTGGAAACACCATATATTTT. As protein: CASRITDSSGNTIYF.

This clonotype was recorded a few times. The chain has TRBV5-1 and TRBJ2-5; TRBD2 might be the D (6 bases). The CDR3 spans 16 residues. Trimming shortened V by 3 bases and J by 5 bases, and 20 bases separated the two germline ends. Germline CDR1 and CDR2: SGHRS and YFSETQ. The CDR3 region is CASSSKTGRFDETQYF. The DNA of the CDR3 is TGCGCCAGCAGCTCCAAGACGGGGAGGTTCGACGAGACCCAGTACTTC.

The rearrangement links TRBV29-1 to TRBJ2-1, with a tentative D call TRBD1 (6 bases). Trimming cost V 4 bases and J 6 bases, with 16 bases left between them. CDR3 size: 14 residues. Germline CDR1 and CDR2: SQVTM and ANQGSEA. The CDR3 here is CSVVKSSGANEQFF. The CDR3 DNA follows: TGCAGCGTTGTAAAAAGTTCAGGGGCCAATGAGCAGTTCTTC.

This clonotype was found a few times. The J gene is TRBJ1-2, the V gene TRBV5-1, with 8 bases identical to TRBD1. CDR3 length: 15 residues. The V gene end was trimmed by 3 bases and the J gene end by 0 bases; junction bases not matched to a gene: 4. The germline gives CDR1 SGHRS, CDR2 YFSETQ. As DNA, the CDR3 is TGCGCCAGCAGCTCGAGACAGGGGTCTAACTATGGCTACACCTTC. Encoded protein: CASSSRQGSNYGYTF. Using reference TRBV5-1 and TRBJ1-2 for the parts outside the CDR3, the full variable domain is KAGVTQTPRYLIKTRGQQVTLSCSPISGHRSVSWYQQTPGQGLQFLFEYFSETQRNKGNFPGRFSGRQFSNSRSEMNVSTLELGDSALYLCASSSRQGSNYGYTFGSGTRLTVV.

The sample holds a few counts of this clonotype. The chain combines TRBV3-1 with TRBJ2-4; TRBD1 or TRBD2 may be the D gene (5 bases each). V lost 9 bases and J 0 bases, leaving 18 bases between the germline ends. The CDR3 has 16 amino acids. The V gene's germline CDR1 is LGHDT and CDR2 YNNKEL (reference sequence). The CDR3 DNA is TGTGCCAGTATCCCACGGGACCGTTTAGCCAAAAACATTCAGTACTTC. This sequence encodes CASIPRDRLAKNIQYF.

This chain links TRBV6-5 with TRBJ1-6, with D possibly being TRBD1 (5 bases). This CDR3 has 13 amino acids. Germline CDR1 MNHEY, CDR2 SVGAGI. V dropped 6 bases and J dropped 12 bases, with 15 bases sitting between them. CDR3 sequence reads: CASSRDRLRPLHF. CDR3 in DNA: TGTGCCAGCAGCAGGGACCGCCTCAGACCCCTCCACTTT.

The V gene is TRBV2, the J gene TRBJ1-5, with TRBD1 as a possible D gene (5 bases). Germline values: CDR1 SNHLY, CDR2 FYNNEI. V was trimmed by 11 bases and J by 0 bases, leaving 26 bases between them. This CDR3 has 18 residues. The DNA of the CDR3 is TGTGCCGTCAACAACCCAGCAGGGTCCGACAATAGCAATCAGCCCCAGCATTTT. It encodes CAVNNPAGSDNSNQPQHF.

The chain employs TRBV3-1 and TRBJ1-4; unclear D gene. Trimming removed 0 bases at V and 8 bases at J, with 7 bases between. The CDR3 runs to 13 residues. Germline lookup yields CDR1 LGHDT and CDR2 YNNKEL (reference sequence). The CDR3 DNA reads TGTGCCAGCAGCCAAGAAGTCGAGGAAAAACTGTTTTTT. Encoded protein: CASSQEVEEKLFF. Together with reference TRBV3-1 and TRBJ1-4, the CDR3 gives the full variable domain: DTAVSQTPKYLVTQMGNDKSIKCEQNLGHDTMYWYKQDSKKFLKIMFSYNNKELIINETVPNRFSPKSPDKAHLNLHINSLELGDSAVYFCASSQEVEEKLFFGSGTQLSVL.

This clonotype was observed a handful of times. CDR3 amino acids: CASGPYRDGHQPQHF. CDR3 nucleotide sequence: TGTGCCAGCGGTCCTTACAGGGACGGGCATCAGCCCCAGCATTTT. This chain links TRBV27 with TRBJ1-5; D may be TRBD1 (6 bases). This CDR3 region has 15 residues. Germline CDR1 is MNHEY and CDR2 is SMNVEV (reference sequence). V dropped 8 bases and J dropped 5 bases, with 19 bases sitting between them.

This clonotype was counted between two and nine times. The V and J genes are TRBV7-9 and TRBJ2-3; unclear D gene. CDR1 is SEHNR, CDR2 FQNEAQ, per germline (reference sequence). Between the trimmed V and J ends, which lost 1 base and 7 bases, there was a span of 15 bases. The CDR3 spans 15 residues. In DNA form, the CDR3 reads TGTGCCAGCAGCTTAGAAGGCACAATCTGGAATACGCAGTATTTT. Its protein is CASSLEGTIWNTQYF.

In DNA form, the CDR3 reads TGTGCCAGCAGCTTAGTAGTTGGGACTAGCGGGATGGTGAAAGATACGCAGTATTTT. It yields the protein CASSLVVGTSGMVKDTQYF. V usage is TRBV7-2 and J usage is TRBJ2-3; 13 bases fit TRBD2. V was clipped by 1 base and J by 5 bases; unmatched bases: 12. This CDR3 is 19 amino acids long. Germline loops: CDR1 SGHTA, CDR2 FQGNSA.

CDR3 in amino acids: CASSLVRAEEAFF. The CDR3 nucleotides are TGTGCCAGCAGCTTAGTTAGAGCAGAAGAAGCTTTCTTT. The chain joins TRBV7-2 to TRBJ1-1; D is undetermined. Germline V gives CDR1 SGHTA, CDR2 FQGNSA. V lost 1 base, J lost 8 bases, and 11 bases lay in between. The CDR3 is 13 residues long.